Here is one T cell receptor (beta chain) with its context. The target antigen is unknown. The data derive from a study of T cell responses to AZD1222 COVID-19 vaccine. Broader study findings: Clonal diversity was possibly underestimated; the donors were predominantly white British and more often female. Only 5 to 7 AZD1222 recipients were seropositive at baseline. Sampling captured repertoires only after the peak T cell response. Targeting of unmutated variant regions was reportedly seen in nearly half of spike-specific TCRs.

From germline, CDR1 is ENHRY and CDR2 SYGVKD. This CDR3 region has 18 residues. V dropped 3 bases and J dropped 0; count of bases not matched to a gene: 11. Some clones are missing from TCRdb's copy, which holds only in-frame ones; the method was immunoSEQ multiplex PCR. The sample includes 150,000 to 200,000 clones, about 91% seen only once; the top ten take approximately 1.2%. The TCR was taken from an adult who received the AZD1222 COVID-19 vaccine. The chain combines TRBV10-3 with TRBJ1-1; 9 positions match TRBD1. The sample here was peripheral blood, taken 28 days after the second AZD1222 dose. The CDR3 reads CAISDRGTGIRMNTEAFF. The CDR3 nucleotides are TGTGCCATCAGTGATCGTGGGACAGGGATCAGGATGAACACTGAAGCTTTCTTT.